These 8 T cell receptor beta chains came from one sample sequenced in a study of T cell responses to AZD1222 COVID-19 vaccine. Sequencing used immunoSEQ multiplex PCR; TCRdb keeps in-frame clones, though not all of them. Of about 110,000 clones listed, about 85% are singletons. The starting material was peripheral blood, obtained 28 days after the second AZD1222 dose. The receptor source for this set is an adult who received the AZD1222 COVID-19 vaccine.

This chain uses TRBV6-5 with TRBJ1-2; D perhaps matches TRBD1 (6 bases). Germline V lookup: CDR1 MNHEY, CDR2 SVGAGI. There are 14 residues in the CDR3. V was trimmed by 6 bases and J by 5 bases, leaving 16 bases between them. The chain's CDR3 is CASSPAPGAYGYTF. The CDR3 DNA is TGTGCCAGCAGCCCCGCCCCGGGGGCTTATGGCTACACCTTC.

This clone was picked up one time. The CDR3 DNA sequence: TGTGCCAGCAGTTCGGGGTTGGTGGGGTATGGCTACACCTTC. Protein: CASSSGLVGYGYTF. The V and J genes are TRBV27 and TRBJ1-2; D remains ambiguous. The CDR3 is 14 amino acids. Germline V gene data show CDR1 as MNHEY and CDR2 as SMNVEV (reference sequence). Trimming pared 4 bases from V and 5 bases from J, leaving 14 bases between.

CDR3 region: CASSPPRTGGNGDEQFF. CDR3 sequence (DNA): TGTGCCAGCTCACCACCCCGGACAGGGGGGAACGGCGATGAGCAGTTCTTC. The V call is TRBV18, the J call TRBJ2-1; 10 bases agree with TRBD1. Germline V gene sequence: CDR1 KGHSH, CDR2 LQKENI. The CDR3 runs 17 residues. V shed 0 bases and J 8 bases; nucleotides not matched to a gene: 10.

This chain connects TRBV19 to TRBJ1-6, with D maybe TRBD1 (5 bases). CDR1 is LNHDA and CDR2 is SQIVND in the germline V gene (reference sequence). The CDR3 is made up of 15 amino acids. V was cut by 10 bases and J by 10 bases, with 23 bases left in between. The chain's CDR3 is CATRTGGRWDSPLHF. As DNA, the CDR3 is TGTGCCACCCGGACCGGAGGGAGATGGGACTCACCCCTCCACTTT.

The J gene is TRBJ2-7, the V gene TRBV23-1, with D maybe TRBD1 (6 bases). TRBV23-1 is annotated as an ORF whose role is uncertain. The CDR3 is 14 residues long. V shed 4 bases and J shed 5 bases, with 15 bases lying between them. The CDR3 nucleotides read TGCGCCAGCAGTCCTACAGGGACATTACACGAGCAGTACTTC. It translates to CASSPTGTLHEQYF.

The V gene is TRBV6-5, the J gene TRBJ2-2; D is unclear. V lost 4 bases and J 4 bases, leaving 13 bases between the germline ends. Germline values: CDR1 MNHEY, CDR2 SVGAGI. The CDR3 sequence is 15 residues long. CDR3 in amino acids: CASSFGLPATGELFF. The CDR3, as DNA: TGTGCCAGCAGTTTCGGCCTTCCGGCCACCGGGGAGCTGTTTTTT.

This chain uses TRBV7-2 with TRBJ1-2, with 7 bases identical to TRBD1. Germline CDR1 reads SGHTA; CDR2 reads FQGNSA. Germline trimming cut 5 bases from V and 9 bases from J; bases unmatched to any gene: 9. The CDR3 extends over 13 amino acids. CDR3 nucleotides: TGTGCCAGCAGCCCAGACAGGGAAAGTCGCTACACCTTC. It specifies CASSPDRESRYTF.

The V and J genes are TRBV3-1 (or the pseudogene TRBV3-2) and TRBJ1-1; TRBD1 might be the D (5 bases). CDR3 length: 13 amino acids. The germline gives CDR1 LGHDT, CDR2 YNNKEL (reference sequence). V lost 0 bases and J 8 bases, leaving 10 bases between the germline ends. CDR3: CASSQDKGAEAFF. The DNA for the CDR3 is TGTGCCAGCAGCCAAGATAAAGGGGCCGAAGCTTTCTTT.